This entry features one TCR beta chain sequence. The target of this receptor is not known. The input lacks base qualities; no much larger clone sits a single base away. The data are from a study of early T cells in non-severe SARS-CoV-2 infection (dated by TCRdb to about 2021). About the full investigation: Bulk RNA from unsorted whole blood was used for TCR sequencing, so alpha and beta chains could not be paired. General study outcomes and caveats: VDJdb matching was skewed toward anti-spike CD8 responses and likely underestimated virus-specific expansions, missing private and CD4 specificities.

Receptors were amplified or captured by 5' RACE. Data came from a NextSeq 500. To correct for sequencing error and PCR bias, the TCR library protocol tagged individual cDNA molecules with unique molecular identifiers. Both TCR alpha and beta chains were sequenced, and tight co-correlation was observed between alpha and beta sequence abundances in each sample. The published analysis was carried out like this. Decombinator V4 was used to perform V gene, J gene and CDR3 annotation of TCR sequences. Expanded TCRs were defined as changing significantly between any two time points under a Poisson model with p below 0.0001. TCR abundances were normalised to the total number of TCRs sequenced in each sample and reported as counts per million. MAIT TCRs were defined by TRAV1-2 paired with TRAJ12, TRAJ20 or TRAJ33, and iNKT TCRs by TRAV10 paired with TRAJ18. A search of VDJdb, accessed on 1 November 2021, was run for TCRs annotated to CMV, EBV and SARS-CoV-2, with TCRs annotated for multiple antigens excluded. Starting from the raw public reads, TCRdb applied fastp trimming at Q25, assembled clones with MiXCR and retained in-frame beta chains. Identical CDR3 protein sequences are pooled into one entry, listed with their most common genes and DNA. Here the V and J calls rest on TCRdb's processing, not on the authors' analysis. For this sample the table gives about 60,000 distinct CDR3 sequences, of which roughly 10% were detected only once. Of the sample, approximately 3% falls within the top ten clones.

The study was a case-control design nested within a healthcare worker cohort in London, UK, with weekly nasopharyngeal swab PCR tests and blood sampling. Healthcare workers were recruited between 23 and 31 March 2020, during the week of the UK lockdown, and were followed weekly for up to roughly 15 weeks. V and J are trimmed by 0 bases and 5 bases, and the gene matches miss 11 bases of the junction. For CDR1 and CDR2, the germline V gene lists MNHEY and SVGEGT. Measured from the cysteine to the phenylalanine, the CDR3 is 17 residues long. Just CDR3 DNA is preserved here, 51 bases in frame from base 1.

The sample comprised whole blood. The clonotype comes from an adult who was a healthcare worker with PCR-confirmed SARS-CoV-2 infection or an uninfected control (not recorded which). Rearrangement joined TRBV6-2 or TRBV6-3 to TRBJ2-3; 7 junctional bases match TRBD2. The DNA reads as follows: TGTGCCAGCAGTTACTCTAAGTGGGCTAGCGGAAGAGATACGCAGTATTTT. Translated, this gives CASSYSKWASGRDTQYF.